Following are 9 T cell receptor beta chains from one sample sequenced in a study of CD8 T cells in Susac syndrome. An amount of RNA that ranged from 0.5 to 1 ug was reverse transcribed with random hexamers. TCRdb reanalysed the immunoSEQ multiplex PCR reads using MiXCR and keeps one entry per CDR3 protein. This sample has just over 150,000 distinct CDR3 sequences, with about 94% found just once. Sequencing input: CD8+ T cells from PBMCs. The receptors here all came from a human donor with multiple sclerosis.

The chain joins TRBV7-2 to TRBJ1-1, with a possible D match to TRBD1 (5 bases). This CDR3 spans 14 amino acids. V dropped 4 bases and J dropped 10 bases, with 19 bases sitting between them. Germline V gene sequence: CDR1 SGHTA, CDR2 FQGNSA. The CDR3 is CASSSDLGAGGAFF. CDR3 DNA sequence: TGTGCCAGCAGCTCCGACCTCGGGGCGGGGGGAGCTTTCTTT.

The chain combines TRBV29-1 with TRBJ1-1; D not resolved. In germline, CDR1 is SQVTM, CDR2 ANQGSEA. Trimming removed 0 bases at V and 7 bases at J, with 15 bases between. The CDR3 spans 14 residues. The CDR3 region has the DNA TGCAGCGTTGAAGATCGGTATAGGGTGGTTGAAGCTTTCTTT. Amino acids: CSVEDRYRVVEAFF.

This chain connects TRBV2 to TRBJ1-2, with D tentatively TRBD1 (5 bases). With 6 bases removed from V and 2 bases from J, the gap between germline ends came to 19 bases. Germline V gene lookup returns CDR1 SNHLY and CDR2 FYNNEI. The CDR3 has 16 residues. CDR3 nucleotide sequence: TGTGCCAGCAGCGGAAGTCGGCAGGGAAAGAACTATGGCTACACCTTC. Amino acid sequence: CASSGSRQGKNYGYTF. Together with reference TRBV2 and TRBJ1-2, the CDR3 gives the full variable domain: EPEVTQTPSHQVTQMGQEVILRCVPISNHLYFYWYRQILGQKVEFLVSFYNNEISEKSEIFDDQFSVERPDGSNFTLKIRSTKLEDSAMYFCASSGSRQGKNYGYTFGSGTRLTVV.

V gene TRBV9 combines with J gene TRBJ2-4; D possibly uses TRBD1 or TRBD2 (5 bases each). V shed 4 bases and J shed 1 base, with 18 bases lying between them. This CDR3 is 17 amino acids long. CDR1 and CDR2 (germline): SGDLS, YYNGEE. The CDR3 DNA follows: TGTGCCAGCAGCCCTTCCGGGGCCCACTCGGCCAAAAACATTCAGTACTTC. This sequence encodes CASSPSGAHSAKNIQYF.

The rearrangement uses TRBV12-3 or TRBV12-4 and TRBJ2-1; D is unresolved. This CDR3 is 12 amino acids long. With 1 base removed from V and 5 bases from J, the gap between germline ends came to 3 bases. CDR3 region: CASSLGHNEQFF. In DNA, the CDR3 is TGTGCCAGCAGTTTAGGGCACAATGAGCAGTTCTTC.

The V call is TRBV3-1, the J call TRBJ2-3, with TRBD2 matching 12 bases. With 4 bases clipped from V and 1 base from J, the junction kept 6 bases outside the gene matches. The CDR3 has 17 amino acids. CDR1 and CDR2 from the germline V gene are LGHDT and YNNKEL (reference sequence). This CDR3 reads CASSRSTSGGGTDTQYF. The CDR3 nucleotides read TGTGCCAGCAGCCGCTCGACTAGCGGGGGAGGCACAGATACGCAGTATTTT.

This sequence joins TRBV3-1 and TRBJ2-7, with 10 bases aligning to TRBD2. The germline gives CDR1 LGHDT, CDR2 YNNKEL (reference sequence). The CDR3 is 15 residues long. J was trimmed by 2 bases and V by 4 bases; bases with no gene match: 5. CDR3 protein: CASSLGTSEAYEQYF. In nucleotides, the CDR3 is TGTGCCAGCAGCCTCGGGACTAGCGAGGCCTACGAGCAGTACTTC.

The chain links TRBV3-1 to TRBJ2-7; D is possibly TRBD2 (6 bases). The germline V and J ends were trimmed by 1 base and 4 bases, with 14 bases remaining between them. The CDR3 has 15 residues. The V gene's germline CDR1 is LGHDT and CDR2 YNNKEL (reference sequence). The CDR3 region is CASSQVLVGRYEQYF. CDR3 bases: TGTGCCAGCAGCCAAGTTTTGGTAGGGAGGTACGAGCAGTACTTC.

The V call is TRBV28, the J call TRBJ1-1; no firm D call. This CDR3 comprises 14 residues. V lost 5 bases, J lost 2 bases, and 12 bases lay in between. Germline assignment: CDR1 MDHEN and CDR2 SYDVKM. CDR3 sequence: CASSLDGVNTEAFF. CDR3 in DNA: TGTGCCAGCAGTCTGGACGGTGTTAACACTGAAGCTTTCTTT.